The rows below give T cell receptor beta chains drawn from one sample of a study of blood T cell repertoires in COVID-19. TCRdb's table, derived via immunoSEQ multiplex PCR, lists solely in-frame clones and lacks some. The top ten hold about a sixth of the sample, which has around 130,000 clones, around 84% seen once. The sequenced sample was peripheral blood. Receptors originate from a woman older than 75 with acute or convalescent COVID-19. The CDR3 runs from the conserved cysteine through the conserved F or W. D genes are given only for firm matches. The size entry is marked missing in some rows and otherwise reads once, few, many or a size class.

CDR3nt: TGTGCCAGCAGTCCCCAGACAGGGGTCCTGAACACTGAAGCTTTCTTT
CDR3aa: CASSPQTGVLNTEAFF
d_gene: TRBD1
abundance: NA
v_gene: TRBV6-2/TRBV6-3
j_gene: TRBJ1-1

CDR3nt: TGTGCCATCAGTGAGAACAGGGGCCAAGAGACCCAGTACTTC
CDR3aa: CAISENRGQETQYF
d_gene: TRBD1
abundance: NA
v_gene: TRBV10-3
j_gene: TRBJ2-5

CDR3nt: TGTGCCAGCAGTTCCTCGACAGGTCCCGAGCAGTACTTC
CDR3aa: CASSSSTGPEQYF
d_gene: NA
abundance: NA
v_gene: TRBV12-3/TRBV12-4
j_gene: TRBJ2-7

CDR3nt: TGCGCCAGCAGCCAAGGTCAGGGGCCTAATGAAAAACTGTTTTTT
CDR3aa: CASSQGQGPNEKLFF
d_gene: NA
abundance: NA
v_gene: TRBV4-1
j_gene: TRBJ1-4

CDR3nt: TGCGCCAGCAGCTCATACGGGGAGGGAGTCTATGGCTACACCTTC
CDR3aa: CASSSYGEGVYGYTF
d_gene: NA
abundance: NA
v_gene: TRBV4-3
j_gene: TRBJ1-2

CDR3nt: TGTGCCAGCAGCTTGGGTGGGGGGGCCCCCGTGGAGACCCAGTACTTC
CDR3aa: CASSLGGGAPVETQYF
d_gene: NA
abundance: NA
v_gene: TRBV5-4
j_gene: TRBJ2-5

CDR3nt: TGCGCCAGCAGCTTGGTTGGCAGCTCCTACAATGAGCAGTTCTTC
CDR3aa: CASSLVGSSYNEQFF
d_gene: NA
abundance: NA
v_gene: TRBV5-1
j_gene: TRBJ2-1

CDR3nt: TGTGCCAGCAGCAGAGGGTCGACTAGCGGAAGGGCCTACGAGCAGTACTTC
CDR3aa: CASSRGSTSGRAYEQYF
d_gene: TRBD2
abundance: NA
v_gene: TRBV7-2
j_gene: TRBJ2-7

CDR3nt: TGTGCCAGCAGCTGGGGGACAAATCTAAGAGAGACCCAGTACTTC
CDR3aa: CASSWGTNLRETQYF
d_gene: NA
abundance: NA
v_gene: TRBV7-8
j_gene: TRBJ2-5

CDR3nt: TGTGCCAGCAGCAATAGCGGGAGGGCCTACAATGAGCAGTTCTTC
CDR3aa: CASSNSGRAYNEQFF
d_gene: TRBD2
abundance: NA
v_gene: TRBV6-6
j_gene: TRBJ2-1

CDR3nt: TGCGCCAGCAGCCCGGACAGCCGCTATGCAACTAATGAAAAACTGTTTTTT
CDR3aa: CASSPDSRYATNEKLFF
d_gene: NA
abundance: NA
v_gene: TRBV5-1
j_gene: TRBJ1-4

CDR3nt: TGTGCCAGCAGCAGAAATCACAATAATTCACCCCTCCACTTT
CDR3aa: CASSRNHNNSPLHF
d_gene: NA
abundance: NA
v_gene: TRBV7-2
j_gene: TRBJ1-6

CDR3nt: TGCGCCAGCAGCTATGGGACAGGGGGGTCCGCTTATGGCTACACCTTC
CDR3aa: CASSYGTGGSAYGYTF
d_gene: TRBD1
abundance: NA
v_gene: TRBV5-1
j_gene: TRBJ1-2

CDR3nt: TGTGCCAGCAGAGTACAGGGAACCGGGGAGCTGTTTTTT
CDR3aa: CASRVQGTGELFF
d_gene: NA
abundance: once
v_gene: TRBV2
j_gene: TRBJ2-2

CDR3nt: TGTGCCAGCCGACAGGGGAGGAACACCATATATTTT
CDR3aa: CASRQGRNTIYF
d_gene: TRBD1
abundance: once
v_gene: TRBV25-1
j_gene: TRBJ1-3

CDR3nt: TGTGCCAGCAGCACCGGGTTTGATGGTTCACCCCTCCACTTT
CDR3aa: CASSTGFDGSPLHF
d_gene: NA
abundance: NA
v_gene: TRBV5-4
j_gene: TRBJ1-6

CDR3nt: TGTGCCAGCAGTGAATCGGGGAGGCAAGAGACCCAGTACTTC
CDR3aa: CASSESGRQETQYF
d_gene: NA
abundance: NA
v_gene: TRBV6-1
j_gene: TRBJ2-5

CDR3nt: TGTGCCAGCAGCCTTAACACTGAAGCTTTCTTT
CDR3aa: CASSLNTEAFF
d_gene: NA
abundance: NA
v_gene: TRBV5-4
j_gene: TRBJ1-1

CDR3nt: TGCGCCAGCAGCACCGACCGAGCCCTTTTGCGGGATGCGACAGATACGCAGTATTTT
CDR3aa: CASSTDRALLRDATDTQYF
d_gene: NA
abundance: few
v_gene: TRBV5-1
j_gene: TRBJ2-3

CDR3nt: TGCGCCAGCAGCCAAGATGACCGTCAGGGGCCCCAGCATTTT
CDR3aa: CASSQDDRQGPQHF
d_gene: NA
abundance: NA
v_gene: TRBV4-1
j_gene: TRBJ1-5

CDR3nt: TGTGCCAGCTCACCACTGCGGGGGACCGATCAGCCCCAGCATTTT
CDR3aa: CASSPLRGTDQPQHF
d_gene: NA
abundance: NA
v_gene: TRBV18
j_gene: TRBJ1-5

CDR3nt: TGTGCCACCAGCATCATGGTTACAGGAAGCACAGATACGCAGTATTTT
CDR3aa: CATSIMVTGSTDTQYF
d_gene: NA
abundance: NA
v_gene: TRBV15
j_gene: TRBJ2-3

CDR3nt: TGTGCCAGTAGTATAGGGCTGGACAGGGAAACCTACAATGAGCAGTTCTTC
CDR3aa: CASSIGLDRETYNEQFF
d_gene: TRBD1
abundance: NA
v_gene: TRBV19
j_gene: TRBJ2-1

CDR3nt: TGCGCCAGCAGATTCTACGCCGGCCCGGGAGGTAATTCACCCCTCCACTTT
CDR3aa: CASRFYAGPGGNSPLHF
d_gene: NA
abundance: NA
v_gene: TRBV4-1
j_gene: TRBJ1-6

CDR3nt: TGTGCCAGCAGCCCCGGACAGGGCAACACTGAAGCTTTCTTT
CDR3aa: CASSPGQGNTEAFF
d_gene: TRBD1
abundance: NA
v_gene: TRBV3-1/TRBV3-2
j_gene: TRBJ1-1

CDR3nt: TGTGCCAGCAGTTTCAACGGGAGGGTTGACGAGCAGTACTTC
CDR3aa: CASSFNGRVDEQYF
d_gene: TRBD2
abundance: NA
v_gene: TRBV27
j_gene: TRBJ2-7

CDR3nt: TGTGCCAGCAGTTACTCAAGAGCGGGGGTTTACGAGCAGTACTTC
CDR3aa: CASSYSRAGVYEQYF
d_gene: TRBD2
abundance: NA
v_gene: TRBV6-6
j_gene: TRBJ2-7

CDR3nt: TGTGCCAGCATTTCGGGGGGGAATGGCTACACCTTC
CDR3aa: CASISGGNGYTF
d_gene: NA
abundance: NA
v_gene: TRBV6-5
j_gene: TRBJ1-2

CDR3nt: TGTGCCAGCAGCAATCCCGGGACAGCCACAGATACGCAGTATTTT
CDR3aa: CASSNPGTATDTQYF
d_gene: TRBD1
abundance: NA
v_gene: TRBV5-5
j_gene: TRBJ2-3

CDR3nt: TGCGCCAGCAGCTTGGATGACCCGACTAGCACAGATACGCAGTATTTT
CDR3aa: CASSLDDPTSTDTQYF
d_gene: NA
abundance: NA
v_gene: TRBV5-1
j_gene: TRBJ2-3

CDR3nt: TGTGCCAGCAGCTTAGGCGCCCAAGAGACCCAGTACTTC
CDR3aa: CASSLGAQETQYF
d_gene: NA
abundance: NA
v_gene: TRBV7-9
j_gene: TRBJ2-5

CDR3nt: TGTGCCAGTAGTATAGATCGGCAGGGGGCAGAGACCCAGTACTTC
CDR3aa: CASSIDRQGAETQYF
d_gene: TRBD1
abundance: once
v_gene: TRBV19
j_gene: TRBJ2-5

CDR3nt: TGTGCCTGGAGTGTAGGCAGGGCGGCAGAGACCCAGTACTTC
CDR3aa: CAWSVGRAAETQYF
d_gene: NA
abundance: few
v_gene: TRBV30
j_gene: TRBJ2-5

CDR3nt: TGCGCCAGCAGCTTGGGACAGGGAGGTGGCTACACCTTC
CDR3aa: CASSLGQGGGYTF
d_gene: TRBD1
abundance: NA
v_gene: TRBV5-1
j_gene: TRBJ1-2

CDR3nt: TGTGCCAGCAGCCTCAAGGGGGCGAGCATTCAGTACTTC
CDR3aa: CASSLKGASIQYF
d_gene: TRBD1
abundance: NA
v_gene: TRBV3-1/TRBV3-2
j_gene: TRBJ2-4

CDR3nt: TGTGCCAGCACAGGGCAGGGGGCCGGGGGCTACACCTTC
CDR3aa: CASTGQGAGGYTF
d_gene: TRBD1
abundance: NA
v_gene: TRBV7-9
j_gene: TRBJ1-2

CDR3nt: TGTGCCAGCAGCTTAGGGGCCCGGGGGAACGGACGTTTT
CDR3aa: CASSLGARGNGRF
d_gene: NA
abundance: NA
v_gene: TRBV7-9
j_gene: TRBJ1-3

CDR3nt: TGCAGTGCTAGTGTATTGGCTAGCGCCGTGGGGGAGCAGTACTTC
CDR3aa: CSASVLASAVGEQYF
d_gene: NA
abundance: once
v_gene: TRBV20-1
j_gene: TRBJ2-7

CDR3nt: TGTGCCACACGGGACAGCTTTAAATCTTATGGCATTCAGTACTTC
CDR3aa: CATRDSFKSYGIQYF
d_gene: TRBD1
abundance: NA
v_gene: TRBV15
j_gene: TRBJ2-4

CDR3nt: TGTGCCAGCAGATCGGGACAGTCGAGCTCCTACGAGCAGTACTTC
CDR3aa: CASRSGQSSSYEQYF
d_gene: TRBD1
abundance: once
v_gene: TRBV5-4
j_gene: TRBJ2-7